One and the same sample provided the 31 T cell receptor beta chains below, sequenced in a study of blood T cell repertoires in COVID-19. Here immunoSEQ multiplex PCR was the method, and the copy in TCRdb shows in-frame clones only, minus some. This sample has roughly 83,000 clones, with approximately 85% found just once. Specimen: peripheral blood. All receptors come from a man between 45 and 60 years old with active COVID-19.

The genes are TRBV11-3 and TRBJ2-2, with a tentative D call TRBD1 (6 bases). Trimming shortened V by 5 bases and J by 6 bases, and 22 bases separated the two germline ends. CDR1 is SGHNT, CDR2 YENEEA, per germline. CDR3 length: 17 residues. The CDR3 DNA is TGTGCCAGCAGCGCCGGGACACACAAAGAAGGCGCCGGGGAGCTGTTTTTT. It encodes CASSAGTHKEGAGELFF. The variable domain in full, with the rest retrieved from reference TRBV11-3 and TRBJ2-2, is EAGVVQSPRYKIIEKKQPVAFWCNPISGHNTLYWYLQNLGQGPELLIRYENEEAVDDSQLPKDRFSAERLKGVDSTLKIQPAELGDSAVYLCASSAGTHKEGAGELFFGEGSRLTVL.

The chain joins TRBV4-1 to TRBJ2-7; the D is unclear. The germline gives CDR1 MGHRA, CDR2 YSYEKL. Trimming left V 1 base short and J 2 bases short, with 12 bases between. The CDR3 consists of 15 residues. CDR3 DNA sequence: TGCGCCAGCAGCCAAGTAGTCACAGCAACCTACGAGCAGTACTTC. Translating gives CASSQVVTATYEQYF.

The rearrangement joins TRBV7-8 to TRBJ2-3; 12 bases are shared with TRBD2. J gave up 4 bases and V 5 bases, and 13 bases lay outside the gene matches. This CDR3 spans 18 amino acids. The germline V gene encodes CDR1 SGHVS and CDR2 FQNEAQ. The CDR3 nucleotides read TGTGCCAGCAGCCCGAGACTAGCGGGAGAGAAAGCGCCAGATACGCAGTATTTT. Protein sequence: CASSPRLAGEKAPDTQYF.

This chain joins TRBV29-1 and TRBJ2-1, with TRBD2 matching over 9 bases. CDR1 SQVTM and CDR2 ANQGSEA come from the germline V gene. V was pared by 0 bases and J by 0 bases, with 9 bases of the junction left unmatched. The CDR3 extends over 18 amino acids. The CDR3 here is CSVEDSISGRSSYNEQFF. The CDR3, as DNA: TGCAGCGTTGAAGATTCGATAAGCGGGAGGTCCTCCTACAATGAGCAGTTCTTC.

This clone was picked up one time. The gene calls are TRBV2 and TRBJ2-1; a weak D match, TRBD1 (5 bases). The CDR3 length is 15 residues. Germline CDR1 and CDR2: SNHLY and FYNNEI. Trimming stripped 3 bases from V and 8 bases from J, with 17 bases between. In nucleotides, the CDR3 is TGTGCCAGCAGTGACGGTTTGGCGCTCAGGGATGAGCAGTTCTTC. Its protein is CASSDGLALRDEQFF. Full variable domain (missing parts from reference TRBV2 and TRBJ2-1): EPEVTQTPSHQVTQMGQEVILRCVPISNHLYFYWYRQILGQKVEFLVSFYNNEISEKSEIFDDQFSVERPDGSNFTLKIRSTKLEDSAMYFCASSDGLALRDEQFFGPGTRLTVL.

This chain uses TRBV27 with TRBJ2-7; D uncertain. V was shortened by 2 bases and J by 0 bases, with 14 bases between the two germline ends. Germline CDR1 and CDR2: MNHEY and SMNVEV (reference sequence). The CDR3 has 16 residues. CDR3 DNA: TGTGCCAGCAGTTTACAAGATCCCAGATTCTCCTACGAGCAGTACTTC. Its protein product is CASSLQDPRFSYEQYF.

V gene TRBV14 combines with J gene TRBJ2-1; 10 bases are shared with TRBD2. The CDR3 loop spans 16 amino acids. Germline loops: CDR1 SGHDN, CDR2 FVKESK. V was clipped by 4 bases and J by 10 bases; unmatched bases: 13. The CDR3: CASSPLTSGFSVEQFF. The CDR3 bases are TGTGCCAGCAGCCCCCTGACTAGCGGGTTTTCGGTGGAGCAGTTCTTC.

V and J are TRBV27 and TRBJ2-7; 9 bases are shared with TRBD1. Germline V CDR1 and CDR2: MNHEY, SMNVEV (reference sequence). The CDR3 runs 13 residues. After removal of 3 bases from V and 3 bases from J, the junction contained 0 bases not matched to a gene. Here the CDR3 reads CASSLDRGYEQYF. Here the CDR3 DNA reads TGTGCCAGCAGTTTGGACAGGGGCTACGAGCAGTACTTC.

CDR3 region: CASSPGLVIYEQYF. The DNA for the CDR3 is TGTGCCAGCAGCCCGGGACTAGTAATATACGAGCAGTACTTC. The rearrangement links TRBV6-5 to TRBJ2-7; TRBD2 aligns across 8 bases. Trimming cost V 6 bases and J 4 bases; bases outside gene matches: 8. Per the germline V gene, CDR1 is MNHEY and CDR2 is SVGAGI. The CDR3 extends over 14 amino acids.

The chain is built from TRBV10-3 and TRBJ2-1, with TRBD2 as a possible D gene (6 bases). The CDR3 has 14 residues. Germline loops: CDR1 ENHRY, CDR2 SYGVKD. V dropped 6 bases and J dropped 8 bases, with 17 bases sitting between them. The CDR3 spells CAIRWKAAGDEQFF. The CDR3 DNA reads as TGTGCCATCAGGTGGAAGGCAGCGGGCGATGAGCAGTTCTTC.

The genes are TRBV19 and TRBJ1-1, with a tentative D call TRBD1 (5 bases). From germline, CDR1 is LNHDA and CDR2 SQIVND (reference sequence). V was pared by 4 bases and J by 9 bases, with 18 bases between. The CDR3 has 14 amino acids. CDR3 coding DNA: TGTGCCAGTAGTACGAGTTCGGCGGGACCGCAAGCTTTCTTT. This translates into CASSTSSAGPQAFF.

Only a few counts were recorded for this clone. This chain links TRBV20-1 with TRBJ1-2; the D gene is possibly TRBD1 (5 bases). This CDR3 region has 12 residues. The V gene lost 3 bases and the J gene lost 7 bases, with 12 bases spanning the gap. CDR1 is DFQATT and CDR2 is SNEGSKA in the germline V gene (reference sequence). For the CDR3, the DNA is TGCAGTGCTAGTGAACAGGCGAGTGGCTACACCTTC. This codes for CSASEQASGYTF.

The V gene is TRBV20-1, the J gene TRBJ2-1; D is uncertain. V lost 3 bases, J lost 6 bases, and 12 bases lay in between. Germline assignment: CDR1 DFQATT and CDR2 SNEGSKA (reference sequence). CDR3 length: 13 amino acids. The CDR3 region has the DNA TGCAGTGCTAGTTCAGCGCGCCCCAATGAGCAGTTCTTC. Protein: CSASSARPNEQFF.

This chain uses TRBV18 with TRBJ2-5; TRBD2 matches at 9 bases. Germline CDR1 is KGHSH and CDR2 is LQKENI. The CDR3 is 14 residues long. After removal of 2 bases from V and 3 bases from J, the junction contained 1 base not matched to a gene. The CDR3 protein is CASSPVAGEETQYF. The CDR3, as DNA: TGTGCCAGCTCACCAGTAGCGGGAGAAGAGACCCAGTACTTC.

The rearrangement links TRBV7-2 to TRBJ1-5; D is possibly TRBD1 (6 bases). There are 15 residues in the CDR3. Germline CDR1 reads SGHTA; CDR2 reads FQGNSA. Trimming stripped 6 bases from V and 4 bases from J, with 16 bases between. The CDR3 reads CASSPRGGANQPQHF. The CDR3 region has the DNA TGTGCCAGCAGTCCACGGGGGGGGGCGAATCAGCCCCAGCATTTT.

V is TRBV15 and J is TRBJ2-7, with a tentative D call TRBD2 (5 bases). CDR1 is LNHNV and CDR2 is YYDKDF in the germline V gene (reference sequence). V was pared by 5 bases and J by 6 bases, with 20 bases between. The CDR3 length is 15 residues. The CDR3 DNA follows: TGTGCCACCAGCCACGGAAGGACGGAGGCTGGCGAGCAGTACTTC. It yields the protein CATSHGRTEAGEQYF. The full variable domain, in which reference TRBV15 and TRBJ2-7 provide the parts outside the CDR3, is DAMVIQNPRYQVTQFGKPVTLSCSQTLNHNVMYWYQQKSSQAPKLLFHYYDKDFNNEADTPDNFQSRRPNTSFCFLDIRSPGLGDTAMYLCATSHGRTEAGEQYFGPGTRLTVT.

The V and J genes are TRBV28 and TRBJ1-5; perhaps TRBD1 as D (6 bases). Germline lookup yields CDR1 MDHEN and CDR2 SYDVKM. The length of the CDR3 is 13 residues. Trimming left V 5 bases short and J 7 bases short, with 12 bases between. CDR3 DNA: TGTGCCAGCAGTCGTCAGGGGAGACAGCCCCAGCATTTT. Its protein is CASSRQGRQPQHF.

The chain carries TRBV27 and TRBJ2-3, with TRBD2 matching over 7 bases. Trimming took 3 bases from V and 6 from J; bases not matched to a gene: 3. Looked up from germline, CDR1 is MNHEY and CDR2 is SMNVEV (reference sequence). The CDR3 totals 13 residues. CDR3 sequence: CASSLVAGDTQYF. The DNA for the CDR3 is TGTGCCAGCAGTTTGGTAGCGGGCGATACGCAGTATTTT.

This chain joins TRBV5-4 and TRBJ1-2; unclear D gene. The CDR3 length is 14 residues. V was trimmed by 2 bases and J by 1 base, leaving 9 bases between them. Germline CDR1 SGHNT, CDR2 YYREEE (reference sequence). The CDR3 sequence: CASSFSTFNYGYTF. The DNA of the CDR3 is TGTGCCAGCAGCTTTTCCACTTTTAACTATGGCTACACCTTC.

The chain is built from TRBV29-1 and TRBJ1-2, with TRBD1 matching 7 bases. The V and J ends lost 3 bases and 5 bases, in that order; junction bases with no gene match: 0. Germline CDR1 is SQVTM and CDR2 is ANQGSEA. The length of the CDR3 is 11 residues. The CDR3 region has the DNA TGCAGCGTTGACAGGGGGTATGGCTACACCTTC. Translating it yields CSVDRGYGYTF.

The genes are TRBV12-3 or TRBV12-4 and TRBJ1-2; no definite D call. CDR3 length: 13 residues. V gave up 5 bases and J gave up 5 bases, with 12 bases separating them. In DNA form, the CDR3 reads TGTGCCAGCAGTCCGGGGAGGGTGTATGGCTACACCTTC. This codes for CASSPGRVYGYTF.

This chain connects TRBV7-3 to TRBJ1-1, with D perhaps TRBD1 (5 bases). Between the trimmed V and J ends, which lost 8 bases and 4 bases, there was a span of 14 bases. The germline V gene has CDR1 SGHTA and CDR2 FQGTGA. This CDR3 has 13 residues. CDR3 loop: CASSSGAGTEAFF. CDR3 DNA sequence: TGTGCCAGCTCAAGCGGGGCGGGCACTGAAGCTTTCTTT.

This clone was seen more than once but under ten times. The rearrangement joins TRBV28 to TRBJ2-7, with 8 nucleotides matching TRBD1. J gave up 2 bases and V 4 bases, and 7 bases lay outside the gene matches. Germline CDR1 and CDR2: MDHEN and SYDVKM. The CDR3 runs to 15 residues. DNA for the CDR3: TGTGCCAGCAGTTCCCGGACAGGGACCCCCTACGAGCAGTACTTC. This sequence encodes CASSSRTGTPYEQYF.

The J gene is TRBJ2-7, the V gene TRBV6-5; D perhaps matches TRBD2 (6 bases). This CDR3 has 14 residues. The germline CDR1 and CDR2 sequences are MNHEY and SVGAGI. Trimming removed 4 bases at V and 7 bases at J, with 17 bases between. CDR3: CASSFGGGGWEQYF. The CDR3 bases are TGTGCCAGCAGTTTCGGGGGTGGGGGATGGGAGCAGTACTTC.

This clone was detected once. The gene calls are TRBV28 and TRBJ2-1, with TRBD2 matching over 13 bases. V shed 7 bases and J 7 bases; nucleotides not matched to a gene: 13. CDR3 length: 17 amino acids. Germline loops: CDR1 MDHEN, CDR2 SYDVKM. The CDR3 here is CASKEAGTSGTLNEQFF. The CDR3 DNA is TGTGCCAGCAAAGAGGCCGGGACTAGCGGGACGCTGAATGAGCAGTTCTTC.

The rearrangement joins TRBV7-2 to TRBJ1-2; possibly TRBD1 for D (6 bases). Deletions cut 5 bases from V and 3 bases from J, with 13 bases between. CDR1 SGHTA and CDR2 FQGNSA come from the germline V gene. The CDR3 has 14 residues. The CDR3 DNA reads TGTGCCAGCAGCGCCGGCAGGGGTGACTATGGCTACACCTTC. This encodes CASSAGRGDYGYTF. Looking up the rest from reference TRBV7-2 and TRBJ1-2 gives the full variable domain: GAGVSQSPSNKVTEKGKDVELRCDPISGHTALYWYRQSLGQGLEFLIYFQGNSAPDKSGLPSDRFSAERTGGSVSTLTIQRTQQEDSAVYLCASSAGRGDYGYTFGSGTRLTVV.

The rearrangement links TRBV7-3 to TRBJ2-5; a possible D gene is TRBD2 (6 bases). Trimming shortened V by 5 bases and J by 5 bases, and 27 bases separated the two germline ends. The CDR3 loop spans 18 amino acids. Germline V gene data show CDR1 as SGHTA and CDR2 as FQGTGA. The CDR3 bases are TGTGCCAGCAGCCCCCCTCGGGGGAGTGCAATTTTCGAGGAGACCCAGTACTTC. It encodes CASSPPRGSAIFEETQYF. The variable domain in full, completed from reference TRBV7-3 and TRBJ2-5, reads GAGVSQTPSNKVTEKGKYVELRCDPISGHTALYWYRQSLGQGPEFLIYFQGTGAADDSGLPNDRFFAVRPEGSVSTLKIQRTERGDSAVYLCASSPPRGSAIFEETQYFGPGTRLLVL.

The chain employs TRBV18 and TRBJ2-7; tentatively, D is TRBD1 (6 bases). Trimming cost V 6 bases and J 3 bases, with 15 bases left between them. The CDR3 loop spans 14 amino acids. Germline V gene sequence: CDR1 KGHSH, CDR2 LQKENI. CDR3 DNA sequence: TGTGCCAGCTCGCACACAGGGTACAGCTACGAGCAGTACTTC. Its translation is CASSHTGYSYEQYF.

V gene TRBV18 combines with J gene TRBJ2-7; D might be TRBD1 (5 bases). Germline V gene sequence: CDR1 KGHSH, CDR2 LQKENI. CDR3 size: 14 residues. Trimming stripped 0 bases from V and 3 bases from J, with 9 bases between. Here the CDR3 reads CASSPPDIRYEQYF. For the CDR3, the DNA is TGTGCCAGCTCACCACCGGACATTCGCTACGAGCAGTACTTC.

The genes are TRBV7-9 and TRBJ2-7; D gene unclear. The V end was cut by 5 bases, the J end by 6 bases, with 8 bases between. The CDR3 length is 11 residues. CDR1 is SEHNR and CDR2 is FQNEAQ in the germline V gene (reference sequence). This CDR3 reads CASSPGVEQYF. The CDR3 DNA follows: TGTGCCAGCAGCCCCGGTGTCGAGCAGTACTTC.

This clone was seen only once. Just one base apart from a much larger clone, this may be a read error. The same CDR3 also results from other DNA sequences found in this sample. The chain is built from TRBV27 and TRBJ1-2; tentative D call: TRBD1 (5 bases). V dropped 2 bases and J dropped 4 bases, with 5 bases sitting between them. Per germline, CDR1 MNHEY and CDR2 SMNVEV (reference sequence). This CDR3 contains 12 residues. The CDR3 region is CASSLQGYGYTF. The CDR3 bases are TGTGCCAGCAGTTTACAGGGCTATGGCTACACCTTC.